This T cell receptor (beta chain) was documented in a study of blood T cell repertoires in COVID-19. Study overall: Italy, Spain and the United States were the sources of the convalescent and acute COVID-19 samples. T cells, B-cell-depleted T cells, or PBMCs supplied cDNA or gDNA.

Membership in each cohort depended on participant-reported clinical history. Recovered status in Cohort 3 required two negative PCRs, clearance, or symptom resolution. Data came from immunoSEQ multiplex PCR; TCRdb stores just in-frame clones and leaves some out. This table holds under 450,000 clones, roughly four fifths found once. The origin of this receptor is a woman aged 50 to 60 who had recovered from COVID-19. The specimen was PBMCs or T cells enriched from blood (not recorded which).

The chain's CDR3 is CASSFTDRGLPNEQFF. The CDR3 DNA reads as TGTGCCAGCAGCTTCACTGACAGGGGATTACCCAATGAGCAGTTCTTC. The chain is built from TRBV7-9 and TRBJ2-1; 8 nucleotides line up with TRBD1. This CDR3 is 16 amino acids long. Germline V lookup: CDR1 SEHNR, CDR2 FQNEAQ (reference sequence). Germline trimming cut 3 bases from V and 6 bases from J; bases unmatched to any gene: 10.